This T cell receptor beta chain was identified during a study of blood T cell repertoires in COVID-19. About the research overall: Acute and convalescent COVID-19 specimens originated in the United States, Italy and Spain. Sample material is recorded as cDNA or gDNA derived from T cells, B-cell-depleted T cells, or PBMCs.

This CDR3 is 18 amino acids long. Germline V gene lookup returns CDR1 LGHNA and CDR2 YNFKEQ. V lost 1 base to trimming and J lost 4 bases; unmatched junction nucleotides: 15. Original processing notes: Reference gene primers were amplified, and this amplification served to estimate nucleated cell counts. Assay used: immunoSEQ multiplex PCR; TCRdb lists only in-frame clones, some missing. V, J and clone size are taken as reported in that table, and D and trimming were inferred from the DNA itself. This sample has approximately 27,000 clones, with around 90% found just once. This chain links TRBV4-2 with TRBJ2-7; 8 bases line up with TRBD1. The source of this sequence is a man between 70 and 80 years old with acute or convalescent COVID-19. The sequencing input was peripheral blood. In DNA form, the CDR3 reads TGTGCCAGCAGCCAAGTTTCCCCCACGACAGGGGTCGGTTACGAGCAGTACTTC. Translation gives CASSQVSPTTGVGYEQYF.